These T cell receptor beta chains were read from a single sample in a study of shared clonotypes between healthy human individuals. Using immunoSEQ multiplex PCR, the repertoire was profiled, and TCRdb retains in-frame clones only, with some absent. Altogether over 2 million clones are present, about 95% being singletons, with the ten largest covering about 1.1%. The sample taken for sequencing was naive CD8+ T cells sorted from blood. All receptors come from a man younger than 30 in good health. Each CDR3 is given without its conserved first and last residue. Each record gives: V gene, clone size, J gene, CDR3 protein. Clone sizes are given selectively: once, few, many, or a class where the clone is expanded.

TRBV5-1	.	TRBJ1-1	ASSFTGDLGAEAF
TRBV7-9	once	TRBJ2-7	ASSFQLHEQY
TRBV4-3	.	TRBJ2-3	ASSQDEGRGADTQY
TRBV27	.	TRBJ2-1	ASSETSNHNEQF
TRBV19	.	TRBJ2-7	ASSATGDEQY
TRBV6-1	once	TRBJ1-6	AAFDPEYNSPLH
TRBV7-8	.	TRBJ1-2	ASSLVPGEQYYGYT
TRBV6-4	.	TRBJ2-7	ASSDYEREGYEQY
TRBV25-1	.	TRBJ1-5	ASSPTGNQPQH
TRBV7-8	.	TRBJ2-1	ASSLDGVQQF
TRBV11-2	.	TRBJ2-7	ASSLVEAGGSYEQY
TRBV7-9	once	TRBJ2-7	ASGPGTGVVEQY
TRBV30	once	TRBJ2-4	AWSQGLLQY
TRBV7-9	.	TRBJ2-2	ASSPGTGETGELF
TRBV9	.	TRBJ2-5	ASSVELDGPRTQY
TRBV9	.	TRBJ2-2	ASSSLPGELF
TRBV27	.	TRBJ1-1	ASSPLMGTGVNTEAF
TRBV5-6	.	TRBJ2-3	ASRGTSNTQY
TRBV7-2	.	TRBJ2-2	ASRFTEWNTGELF
TRBV4-1	.	TRBJ2-5	ASSQEEAGVIGETQY
TRBV5-1	.	TRBJ1-6	ASRESSYNSPLH
TRBV29-1	.	TRBJ2-7	SVQPGLSYEQY
TRBV9	.	TRBJ1-1	ASSLIGQSEAF
TRBV5-1	.	TRBJ1-2	ASSSASDGINYGYT
TRBV19	.	TRBJ2-7	ASSPGAGYEQY
TRBV11-2	.	TRBJ2-7	ASSLVSRSYEQY
TRBV19	.	TRBJ2-7	ASSIGDRVTDEQY
TRBV19	once	TRBJ1-4	ASSINGRMDGANEKLF
TRBV11-2	.	TRBJ1-2	ASSWTGGNGYT
TRBV19	.	TRBJ2-7	ASSPGLAASYEQY
TRBV6-1	.	TRBJ1-1	ASRAGQGALTEAF
TRBV9	.	TRBJ2-2	ASSGTGAGELF
TRBV6-1	.	TRBJ2-7	ASSEWLTPSGGQY